The next 12 T cell receptor beta chains were all read from a single sample in a study of T cell responses to AZD1222 COVID-19 vaccine. Sequenced by immunoSEQ multiplex PCR; TCRdb stores in-frame clones only, minus some. The sample yields about 120,000 clones, more than 80% seen once. The sample consisted of peripheral blood, taken on day 0 of AZD1222 vaccination. These receptors all come from an adult in good health.

V usage is TRBV27 and J usage is TRBJ1-5; D is unresolved. Trimming took off 3 bases at V and 4 bases at J, with 7 bases between the two ends. The CDR3 length is 13 residues. Germline V gives CDR1 MNHEY, CDR2 SMNVEV (reference sequence). This chain's CDR3 is CASSFLRNQPQHF. For the CDR3, the DNA is TGTGCCAGCAGTTTTCTCAGGAATCAGCCCCAGCATTTT.

The chain has TRBV27 and TRBJ1-3, with D possibly TRBD1 on 5 matching bases. Germline V gives CDR1 MNHEY, CDR2 SMNVEV (reference sequence). CDR3 length equals 16 residues. Trimming took 5 bases from V and 0 from J, leaving 14 bases between them. The chain's CDR3 is CASSAVGPSSGNTIYF. In nucleotides, the CDR3 is TGTGCCAGCAGTGCCGTGGGACCGAGCTCTGGAAACACCATATATTTT.

The CDR3 region has the DNA TGTGCCAGCAGCTTACAGGGGTTTGGCTACACCTTC. Translating gives CASSLQGFGYTF. J is TRBJ1-2 and V is TRBV11-2, with D possibly being TRBD1 (6 bases). The CDR3 length is 12 residues. CDR1 and CDR2 from the germline V gene are SGHAT and FQNNGV. Trimming removed 2 bases at V and 7 bases at J, with 8 bases between.

The V call is TRBV5-1, the J call TRBJ2-3; D unclear. V was shortened by 3 bases and J by 0 bases, with 14 bases between the two germline ends. Germline-derived CDR1 and CDR2 are SGHRS and YFSETQ. The CDR3 is 16 amino acids. DNA for the CDR3: TGCGCCAGCAGCTCAAGGGTGGGAACTAGCACAGATACGCAGTATTTT. Translation: CASSSRVGTSTDTQYF.

The chain recombines TRBV15 with TRBJ2-2, with 8 bases identical to TRBD2. This CDR3 spans 16 amino acids. The germline CDR1 and CDR2 sequences are LNHNV and YYDKDF (reference sequence). Trimming removed 1 base from V and 4 bases from J; junction bases left unmatched: 5. The CDR3 region is CATSRAGAGGTGELFF. CDR3 coding DNA: TGTGCCACCAGCAGAGCGGGGGCGGGAGGCACCGGGGAGCTGTTTTTT.

The rearrangement uses TRBV6-5 and TRBJ2-7, with D perhaps matching TRBD1 (5 bases). The V gene lost 0 bases and the J gene lost 2 bases, with 5 bases spanning the gap. Per germline, CDR1 MNHEY and CDR2 SVGAGI. This CDR3 comprises 13 residues. The CDR3, as DNA: TGTGCCAGCAGTTACTCGACAGCCTACGAGCAGTACTTC. Its translation: CASSYSTAYEQYF.

This chain uses TRBV19 with TRBJ1-3; D not certain. Germline lookup yields CDR1 LNHDA and CDR2 SQIVND (reference sequence). The V and J ends lost 9 bases and 0 bases respectively, with 9 bases between them. CDR3 length equals 13 residues. In DNA form, the CDR3 reads TGTGCCAGCATAGTAAACTCTGGAAACACCATATATTTT. Translation: CASIVNSGNTIYF. Drawing the rest from reference TRBV19 and TRBJ1-3, the complete variable domain is DGGITQSPKYLFRKEGQNVTLSCEQNLNHDAMYWYRQDPGQGLRLIYYSQIVNDFQKGDIAEGYSVSREKKESFPLTVTSAQKNPTAFYLCASIVNSGNTIYFGEGSWLTVV.

This chain uses TRBV7-9 with TRBJ2-2; D may be TRBD1 (6 bases). The germline V gene has CDR1 SEHNR and CDR2 FQNEAQ (reference sequence). Trimming shortened V by 5 bases and J by 4 bases, and 8 bases separated the two germline ends. The CDR3 contains 13 residues. The CDR3, as DNA: TGTGCCAGCAGCCAACAGGGCACCGGGGAGCTGTTTTTT. Residues: CASSQQGTGELFF.

J is TRBJ1-5 and V is TRBV7-2; D unclear. The V and J ends lost 2 bases and 0 bases respectively, with 8 bases between them. CDR3 length: 15 amino acids. Germline-derived CDR1 and CDR2 are SGHTA and FQGNSA. Here the CDR3 DNA reads TGTGCCAGCAGCTTATCCGGAGTTAGCAATCAGCCCCAGCATTTT. It is translated as CASSLSGVSNQPQHF. Filled out from reference TRBV7-2 and TRBJ1-5, the complete variable domain reads GAGVSQSPSNKVTEKGKDVELRCDPISGHTALYWYRQSLGQGLEFLIYFQGNSAPDKSGLPSDRFSAERTGGSVSTLTIQRTQQEDSAVYLCASSLSGVSNQPQHFGDGTRLSIL.

The chain carries TRBV29-1 and TRBJ2-3, with TRBD1 identical over 7 bases. This CDR3 comprises 14 residues. Trimming removed 7 bases from V and 5 bases from J; junction bases left unmatched: 12. From germline, CDR1 is SQVTM and CDR2 ANQGSEA. CDR3 DNA sequence: TGCAGCGCCAGACCCGGGACAGCCAAAGATACGCAGTATTTT. It specifies CSARPGTAKDTQYF.

V gene TRBV7-8 combines with J gene TRBJ1-5; D not resolved. This CDR3 is built from 12 residues. The germline V gene encodes CDR1 SGHVS and CDR2 FQNEAQ. With 3 bases removed from V and 4 bases from J, the gap between germline ends came to 4 bases. CDR3 in DNA: TGTGCCAGCAGCTTCTTAAATCAGCCCCAGCATTTT. This translates into CASSFLNQPQHF. Drawing the rest from reference TRBV7-8 and TRBJ1-5, the complete variable domain is GAGVSQSPRYKVAKRGQDVALRCDPISGHVSLFWYQQALGQGPEFLTYFQNEAQLDKSGLPSDRFFAERPEGSVSTLKIQRTQQEDSAVYLCASSFLNQPQHFGDGTRLSIL.

V gene TRBV5-1 combines with J gene TRBJ1-2; D possibly corresponds to TRBD1 (6 bases). Germline V gives CDR1 SGHRS, CDR2 YFSETQ. This CDR3 comprises 16 residues. Trimming took off 1 base at V and 5 bases at J, with 18 bases between the two ends. CDR3 in amino acids: CASSLTLGRGTYGYTF. The CDR3 bases are TGCGCCAGCAGCTTGACTTTAGGCAGGGGTACATATGGCTACACCTTC. Full variable domain (missing parts from reference TRBV5-1 and TRBJ1-2): KAGVTQTPRYLIKTRGQQVTLSCSPISGHRSVSWYQQTPGQGLQFLFEYFSETQRNKGNFPGRFSGRQFSNSRSEMNVSTLELGDSALYLCASSLTLGRGTYGYTFGSGTRLTVV.